This T cell receptor beta chain was identified in a study of response to subunit inactivated influenza vaccine. TCRdb itself ran the RT-PCR reads through MiXCR, one entry per CDR3 protein. The sample has hundreds of thousands of distinct CDR3 sequences, approximately 17% seen once. Study-level findings and limits: Authors suggested seasonal influenza vaccinations each recruit few new T cells.

CDR3 length: 15 amino acids. Germline V gene lookup returns CDR1 MNHEY and CDR2 SMNVEV (reference sequence). V lost 5 bases to trimming and J lost 7 bases, with 17 bases between them. This clonotype has just a few counts. The antigen is not known. The TCR was taken from a man aged 50-60 years who received an inactivated influenza vaccine. Sequencing used PBMCs from blood, obtained about 5 days after vaccination. This chain uses TRBV27 with TRBJ2-2; tentatively, D is TRBD2 (5 bases). The CDR3 here is CASSAGLKTGGELFF. The CDR3 DNA is TGTGCCAGCAGTGCCGGACTGAAGACGGGCGGGGAGCTGTTTTTT.